Sequencing of this T cell receptor (beta chain) was carried out in a study of cytomegalovirus exposure and HLA in healthy donors. This PCR relied on a set of 60 Vbeta primers and 13 Jbeta primers. Assay used: immunoSEQ multiplex PCR; TCRdb lists only in-frame clones, some missing. The sample holds more than 85,000 clones; around three quarters are singletons and the top ten take about 16%. General study results and limits: A few chains linked to CMV were shown in vitro to be specific for CMV antigens. As a later analysis showed, several of the most significant clusters appeared to be linked to common viral pathogens. For most TCR beta V segments, an earlier analysis put the productive rate at about 87% or about 30% of the time. In a later analysis, TCR beta V- and J-gene trimming was associated with a missense DCLRE1C variant.

This clone showed up just a few times. Its specificity is not known. V gave up 5 bases and J gave up 8 bases, with 19 bases separating them. This CDR3 is 15 amino acids long. Germline lookup yields CDR1 SGHTA and CDR2 FQGNSA. Sequenced input: PBMCs. The TCR originated in a woman aged 45-65 years in good health and CMV-seropositive. V and J are TRBV7-2 and TRBJ2-1, with D possibly being TRBD2 (5 bases). CDR3 protein: CASSPQSGEFDEQFF. The CDR3, as DNA: TGTGCCAGCAGCCCCCAGAGCGGAGAATTCGATGAGCAGTTCTTC.